This T cell receptor (beta chain) was identified during a study of cytomegalovirus exposure and HLA in healthy donors. CDR1 is MDHEN and CDR2 is SYDVKM in the germline V gene. Trimming took off 5 bases at V and 4 bases at J, with 23 bases between the two ends. The CDR3 is 18 amino acids. The PCR was carried out with 60 Vbeta primers and 13 Jbeta primers. The assay was immunoSEQ multiplex PCR, and TCRdb's table has in-frame clones only and misses some. Of about 98,000 clones listed, around two thirds are singletons. V and J are TRBV28 and TRBJ2-2, with a weak D call TRBD2 (5 bases). The receptor's source is a male donor in good health and CMV-seronegative. Input material: PBMCs. As DNA, the CDR3 is TGTGCCAGCAGTATTCTGGGCGGGTCCTGGGCAACCACCGGGGAGCTGTTTTTT. Its translation: CASSILGGSWATTGELFF.